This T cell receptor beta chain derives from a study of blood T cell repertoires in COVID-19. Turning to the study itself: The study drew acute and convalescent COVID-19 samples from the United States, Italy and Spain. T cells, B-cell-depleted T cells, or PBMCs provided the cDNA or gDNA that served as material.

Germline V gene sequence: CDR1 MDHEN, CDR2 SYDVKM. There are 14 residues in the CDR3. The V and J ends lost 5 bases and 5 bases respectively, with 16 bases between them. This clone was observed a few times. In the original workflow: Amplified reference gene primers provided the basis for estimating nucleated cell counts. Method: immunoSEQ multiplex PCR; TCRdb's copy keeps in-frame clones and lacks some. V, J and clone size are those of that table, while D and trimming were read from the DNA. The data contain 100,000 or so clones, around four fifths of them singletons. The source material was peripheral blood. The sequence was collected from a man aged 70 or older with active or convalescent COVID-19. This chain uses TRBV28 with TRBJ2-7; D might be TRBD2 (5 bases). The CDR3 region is CASSPFGKTNEQYF. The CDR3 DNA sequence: TGTGCCAGCAGTCCTTTTGGTAAGACTAACGAGCAGTACTTC.